The 22 T cell receptor beta chains presented below share a single source sample, sequenced in a study of cytomegalovirus exposure and HLA in healthy donors (dated by TCRdb to 2017 to 2019). Receptor libraries were prepared by the immunoSEQ multiplex PCR assay. For the multiplex PCR, a mixture combining 60 forward primers for TCR Vbeta segments and 13 reverse primers for TCR Jbeta segments was used. The source is immuneACCESS, and TCRdb retained only in-frame sequences with V and J called. Part of the clones is not carried over; for the studies checked, unresolved V genes explain less than half of this, and the remainder is unexplained. The sample profile shows 110,000 to 150,000 clones; 60% to 85% of them were found once. The top ten clonotypes cover 2.5% to 3% of the sample. The sequenced sample was PBMCs. The source is a male donor in good health and CMV-seronegative.

The genes are TRBV6-1 and TRBJ2-5; 11 bases align to TRBD2. Germline trimming cut 10 bases from V and 2 bases from J; bases unmatched to any gene: 6. The CDR3 length is 14 residues. Germline V gene sequence: CDR1 MNHNS, CDR2 SASEGT. CDR3: CATVAGGPQETQYF. CDR3 bases: TGTGCCACGGTAGCGGGGGGGCCGCAAGAGACCCAGTACTTC.

V is TRBV11-2 and J is TRBJ1-5, with D uncertain. The CDR3 is made up of 15 amino acids. Germline lookup yields CDR1 SGHAT and CDR2 FQNNGV. Trimming stripped 1 base from V and 2 bases from J, with 9 bases between. The chain's CDR3 is CASSLGEGGNQPQHF. The CDR3, as DNA: TGTGCCAGCAGCTTAGGGGAGGGAGGCAATCAGCCCCAGCATTTT.

This rearrangement joins TRBV4-2 to TRBJ2-5, with 10 nucleotides matching TRBD2. The germline V gene encodes CDR1 LGHNA and CDR2 YNFKEQ. This CDR3 spans 15 amino acids. V was clipped by 0 bases and J by 2 bases; unmatched bases: 0. CDR3 in DNA: TGTGCCAGCAGCCAAGATAGCGGGGGGCAAGAGACCCAGTACTTC. It is translated as CASSQDSGGQETQYF.

This clone has only a few counts. CDR3 nucleotide sequence: TGTGCCATCAGTGATCACTTTCGGGGGGGGGTTGAAGCTTTCTTT. It specifies CAISDHFRGGVEAFF. The chain is built from TRBV10-3 and TRBJ1-1; weak D call: TRBD1 (5 bases). Germline CDR1 ENHRY, CDR2 SYGVKD. V gave up 3 bases and J gave up 7 bases, with 18 bases separating them. CDR3 length: 15 amino acids.

CDR3 sequence: CASSLPGRQGGSEKLFF. As DNA, the CDR3 is TGTGCCAGCAGCTTGCCGGGTCGGCAGGGGGGTAGTGAAAAACTGTTTTTT. The V call is TRBV7-4, the J call TRBJ1-4; 7 bases map to TRBD1. CDR1 SGHVT and CDR2 SQSDAQ come from the germline V gene. This CDR3 is built from 17 residues. Unmatched junction bases numbered 14, after V lost 3 bases and J lost 7 bases.

The V call is TRBV18, the J call TRBJ2-7, with D tentatively TRBD1 (6 bases). Germline assignment: CDR1 KGHSH and CDR2 LQKENI. This CDR3 is built from 14 residues. Trimming shortened V by 6 bases and J by 7 bases, and 19 bases separated the two germline ends. The CDR3, as DNA: TGTGCCAGCTCCCAAGACAGGCGGCTTCTGGAGCAGTACTTC. Its translation: CASSQDRRLLEQYF.

In its sample, this clone was seen a few times. The rearrangement uses TRBV4-3 and TRBJ2-5; D perhaps matches TRBD1 (6 bases). Germline V gene lookup returns CDR1 LGHNA and CDR2 YSLEER. The CDR3 runs 15 residues. The germline V and J ends were trimmed by 4 bases and 2 bases, with 14 bases remaining between them. The CDR3 bases are TGCGCCAGCAGCCGGGAATGGACAGTACAAGAGACCCAGTACTTC. This encodes CASSREWTVQETQYF.

The genes are TRBV9 and TRBJ2-2; weak D call: TRBD1 (6 bases). The germline V gene encodes CDR1 SGDLS and CDR2 YYNGEE. This CDR3 region has 15 residues. Trimming pared 4 bases from V and 1 base from J, leaving 11 bases between. The CDR3 is CASSPGDVNTGELFF. The CDR3, as DNA: TGTGCCAGCAGCCCAGGGGACGTGAACACCGGGGAGCTGTTTTTT.

The J gene is TRBJ2-7, the V gene TRBV15, with 7 bases fitting TRBD2. CDR3 size: 14 residues. The germline gives CDR1 LNHNV, CDR2 YYDKDF (reference sequence). V was clipped by 2 bases and J by 7 bases; unmatched bases: 8. As DNA, the CDR3 is TGTGCCACCAGCAGATTAGGGACTACGGGGGAGCAGTACTTC. Translating gives CATSRLGTTGEQYF.

This chain links TRBV6-1 with TRBJ1-2; D might be TRBD1 (6 bases). V was cut by 2 bases and J by 8 bases, with 15 bases left in between. The CDR3 runs to 14 residues. The germline gives CDR1 MNHNS, CDR2 SASEGT. The CDR3 loop reads CASSETGRWRGYTF. The CDR3 nucleotides read TGTGCCAGCAGTGAAACAGGGCGCTGGAGGGGCTACACCTTC.

In regard to this clone: The same CDR3 is also encoded by other DNA sequences in this sample. This rearrangement joins TRBV5-1 to TRBJ1-4, with TRBD1 as a possible D gene (6 bases). Germline assignment: CDR1 SGHRS and CDR2 YFSETQ. V was shortened by 0 bases and J by 8 bases, with 11 bases between the two germline ends. This CDR3 spans 14 amino acids. The CDR3 nucleotides read TGCGCCAGCAGCTTGGAGGGGGTTCGCGAAAAACTGTTTTTT. It translates to CASSLEGVREKLFF.

The genes are TRBV10-3 and TRBJ2-7; TRBD2 might be the D (6 bases). Trimming cost V 7 bases and J 0 bases, with 16 bases left between them. CDR1 and CDR2 (germline): ENHRY, SYGVKD. This CDR3 is 15 amino acids long. In DNA, the CDR3 is TGTGCCATCACCGTTGGAGGGAGTAGCTCCTACGAGCAGTACTTC. It encodes CAITVGGSSSYEQYF.

The V gene is TRBV4-1, the J gene TRBJ2-1; tentatively, D is TRBD2 (6 bases). Trimming removed 0 bases at V and 2 bases at J, with 11 bases between. Germline CDR1 and CDR2: MGHRA and YSYEKL. CDR3 length: 16 amino acids. CDR3 nucleotides: TGCGCCAGCAGCCAAGAAATAGCGGCCACCTACAATGAGCAGTTCTTC. This encodes CASSQEIAATYNEQFF.

This clone was seen only once. The rearrangement links TRBV6-5 to TRBJ1-2; TRBD1 matches 11 bases. This CDR3 region has 15 residues. V shed 5 bases, J shed 5 bases, and the junction held 7 bases outside the gene matches. The germline CDR1 and CDR2 sequences are MNHEY and SVGAGI. The CDR3 region has the DNA TGTGCCAGCAGTACAACCGGGACAGGGGGATATGGCTACACCTTC. This codes for CASSTTGTGGYGYTF.

The V gene is TRBV6-6, the J gene TRBJ2-1; 9 nucleotides align to TRBD1. This CDR3 is 15 amino acids long. Germline V CDR1 and CDR2: MNHNY, SVGAGI (reference sequence). Trimming took 5 bases from V and 6 from J; bases not matched to a gene: 8. Here the CDR3 reads CASSPQGAGINEQFF. The DNA for the CDR3 is TGTGCCAGCAGTCCACAGGGGGCGGGGATCAATGAGCAGTTCTTC.

This clone was counted a few times. The CDR3 DNA follows: TGTGCCAGCAGCTTGGAGACTAGCGGGGGCTACGAGCAGTACTTC. As protein: CASSLETSGGYEQYF. This chain links TRBV5-4 with TRBJ2-7; TRBD2 aligns across 12 bases. CDR1 and CDR2 (germline): SGHNT, YYREEE (reference sequence). CDR3 length: 15 residues. With 0 bases clipped from V and 3 bases from J, the junction kept 1 base outside the gene matches. Together with reference TRBV5-4 and TRBJ2-7, the CDR3 gives the full variable domain: ETGVTQSPTHLIKTRGQQVTLRCSSQSGHNTVSWYQQALGQGPQFIFQYYREEENGRGNFPPRFSGLQFPNYSSELNVNALELDDSALYLCASSLETSGGYEQYFGPGTRLTVT.

This clone came up once. The chain uses TRBV7-2 and TRBJ2-1; 7 positions match TRBD2. CDR1 is SGHTA and CDR2 is FQGNSA in the germline V gene. CDR3 size: 16 residues. V lost 2 bases to trimming and J lost 0 bases; unmatched junction nucleotides: 4. The chain's CDR3 is CASSLIAGRSYNEQFF. The DNA of the CDR3 is TGTGCCAGCAGCTTAATAGCGGGCCGCTCCTACAATGAGCAGTTCTTC.

This sequence joins TRBV6-6 and TRBJ2-7, with a possible D match to TRBD2 (6 bases). V lost 6 bases, J lost 3 bases, and 12 bases lay in between. Germline loops: CDR1 MNHNY, CDR2 SVGAGI (reference sequence). The CDR3 extends over 13 amino acids. CDR3 DNA sequence: TGTGCCAGCAGGCGGGGTGGATACTACGAGCAGTACTTC. It is translated as CASRRGGYYEQYF.

The chain couples TRBV29-1 to TRBJ2-5; TRBD1 matches at 8 bases. This CDR3 is built from 15 residues. Germline values: CDR1 SQVTM, CDR2 ANQGSEA. After removal of 4 bases from V and 4 bases from J, the junction contained 11 bases not matched to a gene. CDR3 sequence (DNA): TGCAGCGTTGCCCCGACAGGGGTATTACGAGAGACCCAGTACTTC. This translates into CSVAPTGVLRETQYF.

On this clone itself: The sample carries other DNA sequences with the same CDR3. The chain employs TRBV19 and TRBJ2-7; D remains unclear. V lost 4 bases and J lost 3, with 4 bases in between. Germline lookup yields CDR1 LNHDA and CDR2 SQIVND (reference sequence). This CDR3 contains 11 residues. The CDR3 here is CASSRGYEQYF. The CDR3 DNA is TGTGCCAGTAGTAGAGGCTACGAGCAGTACTTC.

Here the CDR3 reads CASSLRGQGSGANVLTF. Here the CDR3 DNA reads TGTGCCAGCAGCTTAAGGGGACAGGGATCGGGGGCCAACGTCCTGACTTTC. The V gene is TRBV7-9, the J gene TRBJ2-6; 9 bases are a match to TRBD1. This CDR3 comprises 17 residues. CDR1 is SEHNR, CDR2 FQNEAQ, per germline (reference sequence). Trimming at V came to 2 bases and at J to 4 bases, leaving 6 bases not matched to a gene.

This clone was detected once. V usage is TRBV6-5 and J usage is TRBJ2-2; D call uncertain. The CDR3 loop spans 11 amino acids. CDR1 is MNHEY and CDR2 is SVGAGI in the germline V gene. Trimming left V 5 bases short and J 5 bases short, with 3 bases between. CDR3 nucleotides: TGTGCCAGCAGTCGGACCGGGGAGCTGTTTTTT. It codes for CASSRTGELFF.